Below are 27 T cell receptor beta chains sequenced from a single sample in a study of blood T cells in healthy people across ages. The second PCR ran about 6 to 11 cycles with a sample-barcoded 5' primer and J-beta primers. MiXCR was run by TCRdb on the 5' RACE reads, yielding one entry per CDR3 protein. Of 800,000 to 1,300,000 distinct CDR3 sequences listed, about 23% were seen once; the top ten hold around 0.7%. In addition, the sample was reused for a study of T cells of mothers and their children.

The source material was blood. These TCRs come from a girl aged 2 to 10 in good health.

Many counts were recorded for this clonotype. The chain has TRBV29-1 and TRBJ2-5, with D possibly TRBD2 on 5 matching bases. The ends were cut back, 4 bases at V and 3 bases at J, with 15 bases in the middle. CDR3 size: 14 residues. Looked up from germline, CDR1 is SQVTM and CDR2 is ANQGSEA. CDR3 coding DNA: TGCAGCGTTGGAGGACTCATCAAGAAAGAGACCCAGTACTTC. Its translation is CSVGGLIKKETQYF.

The sample holds a few counts of this clonotype. The rearrangement joins TRBV19 to TRBJ1-2, with D unclear. There are 16 residues in the CDR3. Per germline, CDR1 LNHDA and CDR2 SQIVND (reference sequence). V shed 7 bases and J shed 4 bases, with 22 bases lying between them. In DNA, the CDR3 is TGTGCCAGTAACCTGGGGAGGCCCTCAGACCTCTATGGCTACACCTTC. This sequence encodes CASNLGRPSDLYGYTF.

The chain has TRBV19 and TRBJ2-3; 8 bases agree with TRBD2. In germline, CDR1 is LNHDA, CDR2 SQIVND (reference sequence). CDR3 size: 18 residues. The V and J ends lost 4 bases and 2 bases, in that order; junction bases with no gene match: 14. CDR3 sequence: CASSRDRGGPTFTDTQYF. The CDR3, as DNA: TGTGCCAGTAGTAGGGATCGCGGGGGGCCAACCTTCACAGATACGCAGTATTTT.

This clonotype was counted only a few times. The chain couples TRBV7-2 to TRBJ2-5; D is possibly TRBD2 (6 bases). The J call is uncertain, as TRBJ2-7 better fits the DNA end. From germline, CDR1 is SGHTA and CDR2 FQGNSA. This CDR3 is 13 amino acids long. The CDR3 loop reads CASSNRLVDEQYF. As DNA, the CDR3 is TGTGCCAGCAGCAATAGACTAGTGGACGAGCAGTACTTC.

This clonotype showed up just a few times. The rearrangement joins TRBV9 to TRBJ2-7, with a possible D match to TRBD1 (5 bases). CDR1 SGDLS and CDR2 YYNGEE come from the germline V gene. The CDR3 covers 14 residues. V gave up 0 bases and J gave up 2 bases, with 9 bases separating them. CDR3 sequence reads: CASSVGQPAYEQYF. The CDR3 DNA reads TGTGCCAGCAGCGTAGGACAGCCTGCCTACGAGCAGTACTTC.

The chain employs TRBV9 and TRBJ2-1; D may correspond to TRBD1 or TRBD2 (6 bases each). Germline V gene sequence: CDR1 SGDLS, CDR2 YYNGEE. CDR3 length equals 15 residues. The V end was cut by 1 base, the J end by 6 bases, with 14 bases between. As DNA, the CDR3 is TGTGCCAGCAGCGTATCGGGGGCTTGGGGCAATGAGCAGTTCTTC. It specifies CASSVSGAWGNEQFF.

The rearrangement joins TRBV4-3 to TRBJ2-5; D might be TRBD2 (5 bases). The end of the DNA is better explained by TRBJ2-1, so the J call may be wrong. There are 15 residues in the CDR3. Germline CDR1 LGHNA, CDR2 YSLEER. DNA for the CDR3: TGCGCCAGCAGCCAAGAAGGGCGGGTGGGCAATGAGCAGTTCTTC. Translating it yields CASSQEGRVGNEQFF.

This clonotype was detected only once. The chain links TRBV20-1 to TRBJ2-5; 7 bases fit TRBD2. Unmatched junction bases numbered 3, after V lost 2 bases and J lost 3 bases. The CDR3 loop spans 13 amino acids. Germline loops: CDR1 DFQATT, CDR2 SNEGSKA (reference sequence). CDR3 nucleotide sequence: TGCAGTGCTAGAATGGCGGGAGAAGAGACCCAGTACTTC. Its translation is CSARMAGEETQYF.

The rearrangement links TRBV6-5 to TRBJ1-4, with 7 positions matching TRBD1. The length of the CDR3 is 12 residues. CDR1 is MNHEY and CDR2 is SVGAGI in the germline V gene. Unmatched junction bases numbered 4, after V lost 5 bases and J lost 10 bases. Here the CDR3 DNA reads TGTGCCAGCAGTAATGACAGGGTAAAACTGTTTTTT. It yields the protein CASSNDRVKLFF.

This clonotype showed up just a few times. The V gene is TRBV20-1, the J gene TRBJ2-1; 7 nucleotides line up with TRBD2. There are 15 residues in the CDR3. Per the germline V gene, CDR1 is DFQATT and CDR2 is SNEGSKA (reference sequence). The junction had 9 bases not matched to a gene; V was cut back by 4 bases and J by 3 bases. CDR3 nucleotide sequence: TGCAGTGCTATCGTTAGGAGGGACTACTACAATGAGCAGTTCTTC. Residues: CSAIVRRDYYNEQFF.

This clonotype was counted between two and nine times. The rearrangement uses TRBV12-3 or TRBV12-4 and TRBJ1-5; D may be TRBD1 (6 bases). Trimming stripped 7 bases from V and 4 bases from J, with 17 bases between. The CDR3 contains 15 residues. The CDR3 nucleotides read TGTGCCAGCAATTCGGGGGCCCTTGGAAATCAGCCCCAGCATTTT. This gives the protein CASNSGALGNQPQHF.

The chain carries TRBV3-1 and TRBJ2-1; 7 bases align to TRBD1. The CDR3 sequence is 14 residues long. V was pared by 4 bases and J by 6 bases, with 6 bases of the junction left unmatched. In germline, CDR1 is LGHDT, CDR2 YNNKEL (reference sequence). DNA for the CDR3: TGTGCCAGCAGCCTCACTGCAGGGGGCAATGAGCAGTTCTTC. It is translated as CASSLTAGGNEQFF.

This clonotype was observed a handful of times. This chain uses TRBV3-1 with TRBJ2-5; D ambiguous. The closer fit of TRBJ2-1 to the DNA end suggests the J call may be wrong. The germline V gene encodes CDR1 LGHDT and CDR2 YNNKEL (reference sequence). CDR3 length: 15 residues. CDR3: CASSQDRSPYNEQFF. The DNA for the CDR3 is TGTGCCAGCAGCCAAGATCGAAGTCCTTACAATGAGCAGTTCTTC.

This chain uses TRBV20-1 with TRBJ1-1; 12 bases are a match to TRBD1. The CDR3 runs 24 residues. With 3 bases clipped from V and 0 bases from J, the junction kept 29 bases outside the gene matches. The germline gives CDR1 DFQATT, CDR2 SNEGSKA (reference sequence). The CDR3 loop is CSARGVDRIVPGQGAILMNTEAFF. The CDR3 bases are TGCAGTGCTAGGGGAGTCGACCGAATAGTCCCGGGACAGGGGGCGATCCTCATGAACACTGAAGCTTTCTTT.

The chain couples TRBV29-1 to TRBJ1-4; tentatively, D is TRBD1 (6 bases). Germline CDR1 SQVTM, CDR2 ANQGSEA. Trimming removed 6 bases from V and 0 bases from J, with 17 bases in between. CDR3 length: 16 residues. The CDR3 sequence: CSVPGVEGTTNEKLFF. The CDR3, as DNA: TGCAGCGTCCCAGGGGTGGAAGGGACAACTAATGAAAAACTGTTTTTT.

The chain couples TRBV20-1 to TRBJ1-1; D remains unclear. The CDR3 has 15 amino acids. CDR1 is DFQATT, CDR2 SNEGSKA, per germline (reference sequence). V lost 6 bases and J lost 1, with 18 bases in between. CDR3 bases: TGCAGTGCGAAGGGATCTAGAGAAACGAACACTGAAGCTTTCTTT. Its protein is CSAKGSRETNTEAFF.

The chain combines TRBV5-6 with TRBJ2-5; TRBD2 agrees at 8 bases. This CDR3 spans 15 amino acids. V lost 4 bases to trimming and J lost 0 bases; unmatched junction nucleotides: 5. Germline values: CDR1 SGHDT, CDR2 YYEEEE. In DNA form, the CDR3 reads TGTGCCAGCAGCCGACTAGCGCTGTACCAAGAGACCCAGTACTTC. Translating it yields CASSRLALYQETQYF.

The chain couples TRBV7-9 to TRBJ1-4; maybe TRBD1 (5 bases). The CDR3 spans 13 residues. In germline, CDR1 is SEHNR, CDR2 FQNEAQ (reference sequence). V lost 0 bases, J lost 11 bases, and 10 bases lay in between. The CDR3 is CASSLALGDKLFF. In DNA form, the CDR3 reads TGTGCCAGCAGCTTAGCGTTAGGGGACAAACTGTTTTTT.

This clonotype was observed a few times. V usage is TRBV29-1 and J usage is TRBJ2-5, with 8 bases identical to TRBD2. The germline gives CDR1 SQVTM, CDR2 ANQGSEA. This CDR3 region has 14 residues. With V trimmed by 0 bases and J by 9 bases, 9 bases remained unmatched. The CDR3 coding sequence is TGCAGCGTTGAAGAAGAGGAAGCGGGGGAGGCCCAGTACTTC. It is translated as CSVEEEEAGEAQYF.

The chain carries TRBV3-1 and TRBJ2-7; D is undetermined. The CDR3 covers 12 residues. Trimming pared 0 bases from V and 11 bases from J, leaving 11 bases between. Looked up from germline, CDR1 is LGHDT and CDR2 is YNNKEL (reference sequence). The CDR3 loop is CASSQDSGRKYF. The CDR3 DNA reads as TGTGCCAGCAGCCAAGATTCCGGACGGAAGTACTTC.

V is TRBV7-9 and J is TRBJ2-5; D might be TRBD2 (5 bases). The J call could be wrong; TRBJ2-1 is a better fit for the DNA end. The germline CDR1 and CDR2 sequences are SEHNR and FQNEAQ (reference sequence). There are 14 residues in the CDR3. The CDR3 sequence: CASNSPVGSHEQFF. CDR3 DNA: TGTGCCAGCAACTCCCCGGTAGGGAGCCATGAGCAGTTCTTC.

This chain uses TRBV3-1 with TRBJ2-5; D assignment may be TRBD1 or TRBD2 (5 bases each). The CDR3 runs to 15 residues. The V end was cut by 0 bases, the J end by 2 bases, with 10 bases between. Germline V gene lookup returns CDR1 LGHDT and CDR2 YNNKEL (reference sequence). The CDR3 loop reads CASSQESGQQETQYF. In nucleotides, the CDR3 is TGTGCCAGCAGCCAAGAAAGCGGACAACAAGAGACCCAGTACTTC.

Only a few counts were recorded for this clonotype. The chain joins TRBV29-1 to TRBJ2-5; perhaps TRBD1 as D (7 bases). CDR3 length equals 14 residues. Trimming removed 3 bases from V and 1 base from J, with 12 bases in between. CDR1 SQVTM and CDR2 ANQGSEA come from the germline V gene. CDR3 residues: CSVDPRDSQETQYF. The CDR3 nucleotides read TGCAGCGTTGACCCGCGGGACAGCCAAGAGACCCAGTACTTC.

This clonotype was seen more than once but under ten times. This CDR3 is CASSQPLDTEAFF. CDR3 in DNA: TGTGCCAGCAGCCAACCACTGGACACTGAAGCTTTCTTT. V gene TRBV3-1 combines with J gene TRBJ1-1; D ambiguous. CDR1 is LGHDT, CDR2 YNNKEL, per germline (reference sequence). V shed 2 bases and J shed 3 bases, with 7 bases lying between them. The CDR3 is made up of 13 amino acids.

The V gene is TRBV24-1, the J gene TRBJ2-2; the D gene is possibly TRBD1 (6 bases). V was shortened by 6 bases and J by 1 base, with 11 bases between the two germline ends. Germline V CDR1 and CDR2: KGHDR, SFDVKD. The CDR3 spans 15 residues. The CDR3 DNA follows: TGTGCCACCAGTCCTCAGACAGGGAACACCGGGGAGCTGTTTTTT. This sequence encodes CATSPQTGNTGELFF.

The gene calls are TRBV7-2 and TRBJ2-3; 16 nucleotides line up with TRBD2. CDR3 size: 19 residues. V was clipped by 5 bases and J by 7 bases; unmatched bases: 15. Germline V gene lookup returns CDR1 SGHTA and CDR2 FQGNSA. CDR3 sequence: CASSPYSGLAGGRENTQYF. The CDR3 region has the DNA TGTGCCAGCAGCCCTTATTCGGGACTAGCGGGGGGGAGGGAGAATACGCAGTATTTT.

In DNA form, the CDR3 reads TGCAGTGCTAGAGATCATGGCAGGGGCCGGATCACTGAAGCTTTCTTT. This translates into CSARDHGRGRITEAFF. J is TRBJ1-1 and V is TRBV20-1; a weak D match, TRBD1 (6 bases). V lost 0 bases and J 4 bases, leaving 18 bases between the germline ends. The V gene's germline CDR1 is DFQATT and CDR2 SNEGSKA (reference sequence). The CDR3 contains 16 residues.